The clone carrying this T cell receptor beta chain occurred a few times. Its antigen is unidentified. The donor group consisted entirely of healthy Caucasians. With 2 bases removed from V and 4 bases from J, the gap between germline ends came to 8 bases. Germline CDR1 MNHNS, CDR2 SASEGT. The CDR3 totals 13 residues. The data stem from a study of identical twins. Study-wide results and caveats: Part of the zero-insertion signal could reflect confounding by invariant MAIT and iNKT cells. Interpretation of the results relied on cross-sectional statistical analysis and not on following the same donors. Among out-of-frame alpha sequences shared by twins, low generation probability occurred in excess.

TCRdb fed the 5' RACE reads into MiXCR, producing one record per CDR3 protein. The table shows 350,000 to 600,000 distinct CDR3 sequences, with 13% to 15% occurring only once. A further study also used this sample, focusing on yellow fever vaccine responses in identical twins.

Sequencing was carried out using CD4+ T cells sorted from blood. The chain combines TRBV6-1 with TRBJ1-1; no clear D gene. This receptor was identified in a woman aged 18-30 years in good health. CDR3 amino acids: CASSETHVTEAFF. CDR3 sequence (DNA): TGTGCCAGCAGTGAAACCCACGTCACTGAAGCTTTCTTT.